The rows below give T cell receptor beta chains drawn from one sample of a study of shared clonotypes between healthy human individuals. Sequenced by immunoSEQ multiplex PCR; TCRdb stores in-frame clones only, minus some. The sample lists 2 million to 2.5 million clones, just over 90% occurring once. Sequencing was performed on naive CD4+ T cells from PBMCs. The receptors here all came from a man younger than 35 in good health. Some clones in this sample may be carry-over from other donors' samples. Each CDR3 is given with its conserved first and last residue. D genes are given only for firm matches. Clone size is stated in some rows and not others, as once, few, many or a class when expanded.

v_gene	d_gene	j_gene	abundance	CDR3nt	CDR3aa
TRBV15	-	TRBJ1-2	-	TGTGCCACCCTAAGCGGCTACGGCTACACCTTC	CATLSGYGYTF
TRBV5-1	-	TRBJ1-2	-	TGCGCCAGCAGCCCCCCCTCGGGGCAGGGAGGAGACTATGGCTACACCTTC	CASSPPSGQGGDYGYTF
TRBV28	TRBD1	TRBJ2-5	-	TGTGCCAGCACCCTGGGGACAGGGTTTGGAGAGACCCAGTACTTC	CASTLGTGFGETQYF
TRBV4-2	TRBD1	TRBJ1-2	-	TGTGCCAGCAGCCAAGACCCGAGGGGGCGCGATGGCTACACCTTC	CASSQDPRGRDGYTF
TRBV5-8	-	TRBJ2-7	-	TGTGCCAGCAGCCCGGTCGGCGGCAGACCCTACGAGCAGTACTTC	CASSPVGGRPYEQYF
TRBV12-5	TRBD1	TRBJ2-1	-	TGTGCTAGTGGTTTAGGGACAGGGGCCAATGAGCAGTTCTTC	CASGLGTGANEQFF
TRBV7-3	TRBD2	TRBJ2-1	-	TGTGCCAGCAGTCTCTTGGGTCTAGCGGGAAACAATGAGCAGTTCTTC	CASSLLGLAGNNEQFF
TRBV19	TRBD1	TRBJ1-4	-	TGTGCCAGTAGCGAGTGGGACAGACTTAATGAAAAACTGTTTTTT	CASSEWDRLNEKLFF
TRBV9	-	TRBJ2-7	-	TGTGCCAGCAGCGTATTGGTGGCATCGAGGCCCTACGAGCAGTACTTC	CASSVLVASRPYEQYF
TRBV30	-	TRBJ1-1	-	TGTGCCTGGACAAATTCCCCGGGGGACGCTGAAGCTTTCTTT	CAWTNSPGDAEAFF
TRBV19	-	TRBJ2-5	-	TGTGCCAGTAGTATAAGGTTTGGAGAGACCCAGTACTTC	CASSIRFGETQYF
TRBV11-3	TRBD1	TRBJ2-3	-	TGTGCCAGCAGCCAAGGACAGGGGGACGGTGATACGCAGTATTTT	CASSQGQGDGDTQYF
TRBV13	TRBD1	TRBJ2-7	-	TGTGCCAGCAGCCCTCCTGGACAGGGGGGTACCTACGAGCAGTACTTC	CASSPPGQGGTYEQYF
TRBV5-1	-	TRBJ1-1	few	TGCGCCAGCAGCTTGGGGCCCTTTAGGACGAACACTGAAGCTTTCTTT	CASSLGPFRTNTEAFF
TRBV6-5	-	TRBJ2-7	-	TGTGCCAGCAGTCCCCTCGAGAGCGCCTCCTACGAGCAGTACTTC	CASSPLESASYEQYF
TRBV28	-	TRBJ2-7	-	TGTGCCAGCAGTACTTCAGGGGATCTGGCCTACGAGCAGTACTTC	CASSTSGDLAYEQYF
TRBV5-1	TRBD2	TRBJ2-1	-	TGCGCCAGCAGCTTTTGGACTAGCGGGAGTCCGGACAATGAGCAGTTCTTC	CASSFWTSGSPDNEQFF
TRBV5-1	-	TRBJ1-2	-	TGCGCCAGCAGCCTCGAATCAGCTAACTATGGCTACACCTTC	CASSLESANYGYTF
TRBV10-3	TRBD1	TRBJ2-7	-	TGTGCCATCACCCTGGACAGGGAACCATCATACCTCTCCTACGAGCAGTACTTC	CAITLDREPSYLSYEQYF
TRBV28	-	TRBJ2-6	-	TGTGCCAGCAGTTTTTCCGGGGAAGTCCTGACTTTC	CASSFSGEVLTF
TRBV5-6	-	TRBJ2-1	-	TGTGCCAGCAGTCGATCCTACAATGAGCAGTTCTTC	CASSRSYNEQFF
TRBV11-2	TRBD1	TRBJ1-2	-	TGTGCCAGCAGCTTAGTAAGGGACAGGGGGGGCTATGGCTACACCTTC	CASSLVRDRGGYGYTF
TRBV7-2	-	TRBJ2-6	once	TGTGCCAGCAGCTTGTTATGGGAATCGGGGGCCAACGTCCTGACTTTC	CASSLLWESGANVLTF
TRBV5-1	TRBD2	TRBJ2-1	-	TGCGCCAGCAGCTTGCATTTGGCTAGCGGGAGTGTGAATGAGCAGTTCTTC	CASSLHLASGSVNEQFF
TRBV25-1	TRBD1	TRBJ1-1	few	TGTGCCAGCAGTGAACAGGGGGCGGCTGAAGCTTTCTTT	CASSEQGAAEAFF
TRBV19	-	TRBJ1-5	few	TGTGGCGTGAGGGGCACCAATCAGCCCCAGCATTTT	CGVRGTNQPQHF
TRBV18	-	TRBJ2-7	-	TGTGCCAGCTCACAGTTGGGCGGGCGGTCCTACGAGCAGTACTTC	CASSQLGGRSYEQYF
TRBV6-7	TRBD2	TRBJ2-3	-	TGTGCCAGCAGTTACCCGAAACTAGCGGGAGTGGTAGATACGCAGTATTTT	CASSYPKLAGVVDTQYF
TRBV29-1	-	TRBJ1-1	-	TGCAGCGCTACCCGGGGGGGGAACACTGAAGCTTTCTTT	CSATRGGNTEAFF
TRBV5-1	-	TRBJ2-2	-	TGCGCCAGCAGCTTGGGCGGGAACACCGGGGAGCTGTTTTTT	CASSLGGNTGELFF
TRBV29-1	-	TRBJ2-7	-	TGCAGCGTTAGGGGGAGGGCTCGTAACGAGCAGTACTTC	CSVRGRARNEQYF